This T cell receptor (beta chain) was recorded in a study of cytomegalovirus exposure and HLA in healthy donors. This clone was picked up a small number of times. Its antigen is currently unknown. Among the donors, all were healthy bone marrow donors. The CDR3 is 15 amino acids. The germline V gene encodes CDR1 MNHNS and CDR2 SASEGT. Trimming cost V 5 bases and J 0 bases, with 14 bases left between them. The PCR used 60 Vbeta and 13 Jbeta primers. Some clones are missing from TCRdb's copy, which holds only in-frame ones; the method was immunoSEQ multiplex PCR. The sample lists roughly 150,000 clones, around two thirds occurring once. Study-level points and caveats: Previous analysis showed most TCR beta V segments were productive about 87% or about 30% of the time. Across HLA loci, a later analysis found differing TCR association rates, with DRB1 most and HLA-C fewest. Later genetic work tied a missense DCLRE1C variant to beta-chain V and J trimming.

Sequenced material: PBMCs. This clonotype was obtained from a man between 25 and 39 years old in good health and CMV-seropositive. The chain joins TRBV6-1 to TRBJ2-7; D possibly corresponds to TRBD1 (6 bases). CDR3 loop: CASSSSQGISYEQYF. CDR3 bases: TGTGCCAGCAGTAGCTCGCAGGGGATCTCCTACGAGCAGTACTTC.